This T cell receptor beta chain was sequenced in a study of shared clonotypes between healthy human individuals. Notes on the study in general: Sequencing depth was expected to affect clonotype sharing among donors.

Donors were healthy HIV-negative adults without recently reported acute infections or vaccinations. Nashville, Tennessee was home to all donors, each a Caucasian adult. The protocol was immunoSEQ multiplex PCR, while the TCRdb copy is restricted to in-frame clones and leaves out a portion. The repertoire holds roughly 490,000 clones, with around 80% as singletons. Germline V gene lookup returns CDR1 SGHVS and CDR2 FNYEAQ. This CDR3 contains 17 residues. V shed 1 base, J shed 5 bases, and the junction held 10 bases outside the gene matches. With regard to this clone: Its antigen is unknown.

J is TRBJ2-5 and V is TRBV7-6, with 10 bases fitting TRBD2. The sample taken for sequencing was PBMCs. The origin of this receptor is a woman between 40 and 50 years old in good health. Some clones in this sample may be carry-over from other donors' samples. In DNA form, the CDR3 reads TGTGCCAGCAGCTTAGAAACCCAGCGGGAGGGCCGGGAGACCCAGTACTTC. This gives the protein CASSLETQREGRETQYF.